This TCR beta chain was retrieved from a study of T-cell reconstitution after alpha-beta-depleted transplantation in children. The CDR3 extends over 13 amino acids. Trimming took off 7 bases at V and 10 bases at J, with 14 bases between the two ends. Construction of the TCRbeta library involved unique molecular identifiers. TCRdb analysed the PCR reads with MiXCR anew, one entry per CDR3 protein. The sample yields about 640,000 distinct CDR3 sequences, 16% seen once. This clonotype was observed a handful of times. This TCR came from a human donor who donated a stem cell graft to a child with acute myeloid leukemia. The sample was PBMCs from the stem cell graft donor, taken from the stem cell graft. The chain couples TRBV12-3 or TRBV12-4 to TRBJ1-6; no clear D gene. DNA for the CDR3: TGTGCCAGCACCGTGGGCACGAACTCACCCCTCCACTTT. The encoded protein is CASTVGTNSPLHF.